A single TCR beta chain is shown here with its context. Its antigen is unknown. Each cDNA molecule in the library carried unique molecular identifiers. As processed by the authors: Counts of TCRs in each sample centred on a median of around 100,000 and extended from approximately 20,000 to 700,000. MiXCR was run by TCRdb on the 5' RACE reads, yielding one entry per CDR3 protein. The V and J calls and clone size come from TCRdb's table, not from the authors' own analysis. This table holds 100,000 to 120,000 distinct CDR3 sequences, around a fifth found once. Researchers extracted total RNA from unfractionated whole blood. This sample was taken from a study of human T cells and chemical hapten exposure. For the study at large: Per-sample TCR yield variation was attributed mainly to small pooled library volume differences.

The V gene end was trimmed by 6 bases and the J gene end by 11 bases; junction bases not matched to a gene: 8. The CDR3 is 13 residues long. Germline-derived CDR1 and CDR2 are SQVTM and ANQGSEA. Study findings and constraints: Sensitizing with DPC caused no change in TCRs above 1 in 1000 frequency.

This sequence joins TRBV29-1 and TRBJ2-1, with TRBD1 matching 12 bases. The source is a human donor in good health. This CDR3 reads CSVDPGTGGKQFF. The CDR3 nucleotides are TGCAGCGTCGATCCCGGGACAGGGGGCAAGCAGTTCTTC.